This T cell receptor beta chain was profiled in a study of human T cells and chemical hapten exposure. TCRdb reprocessed the RACE reads with MiXCR, giving one entry per CDR3 protein. Of 100,000 to 150,000 distinct CDR3 sequences in the sample, about 10% were seen once. CDR3 size: 12 residues. Germline assignment: CDR1 SGHDN and CDR2 FVKESK. The V end was cut by 0 bases, the J end by 9 bases, with 6 bases between. Study observations and caveats: It was expanded TCRs that formed significantly more large CDR3 similarity clusters than controls did.

Time point of the sample: patch test 3, about 24 weeks after DPC sensitization. The treatment here: therapeutic diphenylcyclopropenone sensitization with weekly scalp DPC. Blood draws came before every patch-test application. Participating donors were patients with alopecia, aged 18 to 70 years, considered appropriate candidates for DPC. This clonotype was counted between two and nine times. Its antigen remains unidentified. The source was whole blood, collected in connection with sensitization to the hapten diphenylcyclopropenone (DPC). The genes are TRBV14 and TRBJ2-1; D is uncertain. The clonotype was recovered from a woman in her fifties or sixties with alopecia areata. Some clones in this sample may be carry-over from other donors' samples. The CDR3 bases are TGTGCCAGCAGCCAAGAACCGGGTGAGCAGTTCTTC. Its protein product is CASSQEPGEQFF.